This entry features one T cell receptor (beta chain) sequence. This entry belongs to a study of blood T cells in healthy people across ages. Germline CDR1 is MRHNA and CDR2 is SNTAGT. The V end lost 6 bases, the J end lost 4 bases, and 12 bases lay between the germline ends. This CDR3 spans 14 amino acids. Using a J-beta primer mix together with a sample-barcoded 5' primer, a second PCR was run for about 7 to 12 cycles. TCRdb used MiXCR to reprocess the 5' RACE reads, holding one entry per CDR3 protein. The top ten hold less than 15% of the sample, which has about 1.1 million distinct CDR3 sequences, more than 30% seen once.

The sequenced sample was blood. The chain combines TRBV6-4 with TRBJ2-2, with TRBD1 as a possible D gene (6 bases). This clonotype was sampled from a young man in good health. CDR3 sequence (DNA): TGTGCCAGCAGCCAGTTACAGGGCACCGGGGAGCTGTTTTTT. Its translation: CASSQLQGTGELFF.